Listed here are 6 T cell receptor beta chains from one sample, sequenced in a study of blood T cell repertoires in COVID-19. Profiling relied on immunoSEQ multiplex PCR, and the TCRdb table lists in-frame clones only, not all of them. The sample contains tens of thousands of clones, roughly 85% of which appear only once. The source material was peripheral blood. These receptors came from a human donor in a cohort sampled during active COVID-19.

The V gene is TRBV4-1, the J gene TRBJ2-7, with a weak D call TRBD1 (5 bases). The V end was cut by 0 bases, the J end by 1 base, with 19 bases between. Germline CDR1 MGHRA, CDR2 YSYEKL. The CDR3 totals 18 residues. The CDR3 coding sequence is TGCGCCAGCAGCCAAGAGCTACCACCGGCAGGGTGGTCCTACGAGCAGTACTTC. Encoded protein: CASSQELPPAGWSYEQYF.

As DNA, the CDR3 is TGCGCCAGCAGCTTGCAGCAGGATTACAATGAGCAGTTCTTC. As protein: CASSLQQDYNEQFF. The genes are TRBV5-1 and TRBJ2-1, with unresolved D. The germline V and J ends were trimmed by 1 base and 4 bases, with 9 bases remaining between them. The CDR3 is 14 residues long. Germline CDR1 SGHRS, CDR2 YFSETQ.

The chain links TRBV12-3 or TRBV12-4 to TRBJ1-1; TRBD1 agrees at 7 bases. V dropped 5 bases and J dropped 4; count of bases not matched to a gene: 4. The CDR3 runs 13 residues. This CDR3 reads CASSVTGATEAFF. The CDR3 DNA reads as TGTGCCAGCAGTGTAACAGGGGCCACTGAAGCTTTCTTT.

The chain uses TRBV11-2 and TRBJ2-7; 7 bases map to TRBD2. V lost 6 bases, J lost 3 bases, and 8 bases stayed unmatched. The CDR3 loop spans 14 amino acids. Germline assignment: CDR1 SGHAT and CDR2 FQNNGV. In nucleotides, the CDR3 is TGTGCCAGCAGGAGACTAGCAGAGGGCTACGAGCAGTACTTC. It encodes CASRRLAEGYEQYF.

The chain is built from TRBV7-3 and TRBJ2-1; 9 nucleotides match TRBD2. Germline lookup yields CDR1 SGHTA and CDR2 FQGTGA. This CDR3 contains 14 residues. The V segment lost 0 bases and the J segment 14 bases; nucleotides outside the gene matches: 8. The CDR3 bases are TGTGCCAGCAGCTTAACGGGGAAAGGACTAGCGAAGTTCTTC. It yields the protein CASSLTGKGLAKFF.

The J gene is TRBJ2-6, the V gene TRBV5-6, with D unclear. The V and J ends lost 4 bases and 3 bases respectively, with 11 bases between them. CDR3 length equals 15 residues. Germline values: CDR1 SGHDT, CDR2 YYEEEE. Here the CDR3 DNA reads TGTGCCAGCAGCCAGTACGATCGTGGGGCCAACGTCCTGACTTTC. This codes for CASSQYDRGANVLTF.